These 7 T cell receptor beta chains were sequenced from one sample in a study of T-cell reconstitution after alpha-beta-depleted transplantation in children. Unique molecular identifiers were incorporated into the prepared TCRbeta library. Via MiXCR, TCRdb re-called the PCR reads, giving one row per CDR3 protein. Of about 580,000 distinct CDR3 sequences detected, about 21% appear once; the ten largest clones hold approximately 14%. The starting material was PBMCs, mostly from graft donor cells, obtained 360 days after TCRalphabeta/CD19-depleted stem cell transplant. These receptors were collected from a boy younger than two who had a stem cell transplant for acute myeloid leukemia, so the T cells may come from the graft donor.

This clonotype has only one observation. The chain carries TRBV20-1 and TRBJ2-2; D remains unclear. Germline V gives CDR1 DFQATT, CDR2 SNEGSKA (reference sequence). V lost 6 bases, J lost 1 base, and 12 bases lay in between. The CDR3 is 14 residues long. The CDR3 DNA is TGCAGTGCCCATTTTCTAGGGAACACCGGGGAGCTGTTTTTT. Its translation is CSAHFLGNTGELFF.

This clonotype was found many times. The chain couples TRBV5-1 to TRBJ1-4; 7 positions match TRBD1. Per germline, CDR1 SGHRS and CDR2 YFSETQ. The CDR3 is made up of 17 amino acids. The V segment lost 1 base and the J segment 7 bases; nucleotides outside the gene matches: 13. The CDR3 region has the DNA TGCGCCAGCAGCTTGTCGAAAGGGGGCGCCGAAGGTGAAAAACTGTTTTTT. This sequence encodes CASSLSKGGAEGEKLFF.

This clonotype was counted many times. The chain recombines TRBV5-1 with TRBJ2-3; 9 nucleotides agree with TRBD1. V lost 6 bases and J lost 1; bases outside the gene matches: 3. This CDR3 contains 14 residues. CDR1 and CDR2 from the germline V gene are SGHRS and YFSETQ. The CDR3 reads CASIDRGGTDTQYF. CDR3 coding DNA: TGCGCCAGCATCGACAGGGGGGGCACAGATACGCAGTATTTT.

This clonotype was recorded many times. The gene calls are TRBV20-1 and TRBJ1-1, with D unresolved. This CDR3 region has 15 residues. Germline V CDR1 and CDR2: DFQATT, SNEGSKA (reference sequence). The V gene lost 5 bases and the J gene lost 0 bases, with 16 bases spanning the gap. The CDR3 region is CSAAVRPFMNTEAFF. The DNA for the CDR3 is TGCAGTGCTGCCGTCAGGCCCTTCATGAACACTGAAGCTTTCTTT.

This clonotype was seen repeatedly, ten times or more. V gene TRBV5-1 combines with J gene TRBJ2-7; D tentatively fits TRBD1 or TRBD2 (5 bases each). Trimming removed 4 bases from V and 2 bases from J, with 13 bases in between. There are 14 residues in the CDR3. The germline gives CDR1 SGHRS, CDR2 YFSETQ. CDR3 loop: CASSLRGLTYEQYF. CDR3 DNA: TGCGCCAGCAGCCTCCGGGGCCTAACCTACGAGCAGTACTTC.

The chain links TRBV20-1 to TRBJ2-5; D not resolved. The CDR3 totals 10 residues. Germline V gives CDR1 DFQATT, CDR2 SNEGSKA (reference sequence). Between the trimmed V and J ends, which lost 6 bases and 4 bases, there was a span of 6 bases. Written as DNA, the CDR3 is TGCAGTGCGGAGAGAGAGACCCAGTACTTC. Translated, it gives CSAERETQYF.

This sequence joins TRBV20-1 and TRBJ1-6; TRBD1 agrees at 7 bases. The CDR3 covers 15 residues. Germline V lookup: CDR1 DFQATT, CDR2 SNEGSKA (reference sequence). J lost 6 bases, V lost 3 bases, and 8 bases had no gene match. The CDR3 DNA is TGCAGTGCTAGCGTTGGGGGACAGATTAATTCACCCCTCCACTTT. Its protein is CSASVGGQINSPLHF.